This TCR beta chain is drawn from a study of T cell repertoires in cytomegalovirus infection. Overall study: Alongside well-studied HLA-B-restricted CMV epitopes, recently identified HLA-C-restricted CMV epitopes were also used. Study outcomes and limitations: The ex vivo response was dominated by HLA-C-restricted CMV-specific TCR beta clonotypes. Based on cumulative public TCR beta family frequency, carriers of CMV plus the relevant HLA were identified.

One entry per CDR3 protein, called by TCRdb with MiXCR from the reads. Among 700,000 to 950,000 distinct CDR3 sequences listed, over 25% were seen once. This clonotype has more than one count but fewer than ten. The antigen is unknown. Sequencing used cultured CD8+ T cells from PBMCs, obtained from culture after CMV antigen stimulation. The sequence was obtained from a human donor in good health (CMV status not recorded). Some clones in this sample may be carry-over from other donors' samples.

The chain's CDR3 is CASSAGLAEAFF. As DNA, the CDR3 is TGTGCCAGCAGTGCAGGGTTGGCTGAAGCTTTCTTT. The chain combines TRBV25-1 with TRBJ1-1; TRBD1 might be the D (5 bases). Trimming removed 4 bases from V and 6 bases from J, with 9 bases in between. Germline CDR1 is MGHDK and CDR2 is SYGVNS. The CDR3 loop spans 12 amino acids. The full variable domain, in which reference TRBV25-1 and TRBJ1-1 provide the parts outside the CDR3, is EADIYQTPRYLVIGTGKKITLECSQTMGHDKMYWYQQDPGMELHLIHYSYGVNSTEKGDLSSESTVSRIRTEHFPLTLESARPSHTSQYLCASSAGLAEAFFGQGTRLTVV.